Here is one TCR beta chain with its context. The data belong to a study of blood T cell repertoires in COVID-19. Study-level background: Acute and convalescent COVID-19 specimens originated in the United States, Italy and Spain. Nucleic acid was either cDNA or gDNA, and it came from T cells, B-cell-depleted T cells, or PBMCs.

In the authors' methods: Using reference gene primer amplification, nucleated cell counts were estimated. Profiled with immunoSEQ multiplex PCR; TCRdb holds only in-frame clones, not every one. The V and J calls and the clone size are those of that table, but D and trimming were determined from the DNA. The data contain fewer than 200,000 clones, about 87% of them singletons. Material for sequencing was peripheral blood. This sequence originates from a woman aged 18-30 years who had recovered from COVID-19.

CDR3 loop: CASSKGRAVSSYEQYV. CDR3 nucleotide sequence: TGTGCCAGCAGCAAAGGGCGGGCAGTGAGCTCCTACGAGCAGTACGTC. The chain joins TRBV21-1 to TRBJ2-7; the D call in the table, TRBD2, was not verified against the DNA. TRBV21-1 is deemed a pseudogene. The CDR3 contains 16 residues.